The 13 T cell receptor beta chains below were found in one sample sequenced in a study of cytomegalovirus exposure and HLA in healthy donors. PCR amplification relied on 60 Vbeta primers (plus 13 Jbeta primers). Only in-frame clones appear in the TCRdb table, and some are missing; sequencing was by immunoSEQ multiplex PCR. The sample has approximately 160,000 clones; 75% are singletons. The sequencing input was PBMCs. These receptors came from a woman aged 50 to 60 in good health and CMV-seropositive.

The chain couples TRBV9 to TRBJ2-7; 7 positions match TRBD1. After removal of 0 bases from V and 4 bases from J, the junction contained 7 bases not matched to a gene. This CDR3 spans 15 amino acids. Germline lookup yields CDR1 SGDLS and CDR2 YYNGEE. The CDR3 region is CASSVGTGIVYEQYF. CDR3 DNA sequence: TGTGCCAGCAGCGTAGGGACAGGAATCGTTTACGAGCAGTACTTC.

V gene TRBV4-1 combines with J gene TRBJ2-7, with D tentatively TRBD1 (6 bases). The CDR3 sequence is 13 residues long. V was trimmed by 0 bases and J by 3 bases, leaving 6 bases between them. From germline, CDR1 is MGHRA and CDR2 YSYEKL. The CDR3 sequence: CASSQETGYEQYF. The CDR3 DNA reads as TGCGCCAGCAGCCAAGAGACAGGCTACGAGCAGTACTTC.

The rearrangement uses TRBV4-2 and TRBJ2-5; a weak D match, TRBD1 (5 bases). The DNA matches TRBJ2-7 better at its end, which makes the J call doubtful. The V gene's germline CDR1 is LGHNA and CDR2 YNFKEQ. The CDR3 is 13 residues long. The DNA for the CDR3 is TGTGCCAGCAGCCAAAAGGGGAACTACGAGCAGTACTTC. It yields the protein CASSQKGNYEQYF.

The chain links TRBV2 to TRBJ1-2; TRBD1 is a possible D gene (5 bases). In germline, CDR1 is SNHLY, CDR2 FYNNEI. Trimming left V 1 base short and J 4 bases short, with 7 bases between. The CDR3 has 13 amino acids. The CDR3 region has the DNA TGTGCCAGCAGTGAAGGGGGCTTCTATGGCTACACCTTC. Amino acid sequence: CASSEGGFYGYTF.

V and J are TRBV30 and TRBJ2-3, with D perhaps matching TRBD2 (7 bases). Germline assignment: CDR1 GTSNPN and CDR2 SVGIG (reference sequence). The CDR3 has 15 amino acids. Trimming left V 0 bases short and J 3 bases short, with 13 bases between. The chain's CDR3 is CAWSVGRGATDTQYF. CDR3 in DNA: TGTGCCTGGAGTGTAGGTCGGGGGGCAACAGATACGCAGTATTTT.

This sequence joins TRBV27 and TRBJ1-6; the D is unclear. V was pared by 3 bases and J by 8 bases, with 8 bases between. Germline V gene data show CDR1 as MNHEY and CDR2 as SMNVEV (reference sequence). The CDR3 contains 13 residues. DNA for the CDR3: TGTGCCAGCAGTTTCGGTCCGCATTCACCCCTCCACTTT. Its translation is CASSFGPHSPLHF.

The CDR3 reads CATSRASGSAQPQHF. DNA for the CDR3: TGTGCCACCAGCAGAGCGTCAGGGTCGGCCCAGCCCCAGCATTTT. The chain combines TRBV15 with TRBJ1-5, with D perhaps TRBD1 (5 bases). CDR1 is LNHNV and CDR2 is YYDKDF in the germline V gene (reference sequence). This CDR3 has 15 amino acids. The V and J ends lost 1 base and 7 bases respectively, with 14 bases between them.

The table lists this clone with a few counts. In nucleotides, the CDR3 is TGTGCCAGCAGTGTCTTGGGGGGCAATGAGCAGTTCTTC. Translating gives CASSVLGGNEQFF. The chain is built from TRBV6-5 and TRBJ2-1; TRBD2 might be the D (6 bases). Germline CDR1 and CDR2: MNHEY and SVGAGI. The V end was cut by 5 bases, the J end by 6 bases, with 11 bases between. The CDR3 is 13 residues long.

This rearrangement joins TRBV5-6 to TRBJ1-3, with D possibly matching TRBD1 (6 bases). Per the germline V gene, CDR1 is SGHDT and CDR2 is YYEEEE. V was trimmed by 0 bases and J by 0 bases, leaving 13 bases between them. The CDR3 extends over 17 amino acids. The CDR3 sequence is CASSLGAGAYSGNTIYF. CDR3 bases: TGTGCCAGCAGCTTGGGGGCAGGGGCTTACTCTGGAAACACCATATATTTT.

The genes are TRBV18 and TRBJ1-1; TRBD1 might be the D (6 bases). The CDR3 length is 15 residues. The germline V gene has CDR1 KGHSH and CDR2 LQKENI. V lost 10 bases and J lost 2, with 20 bases in between. The CDR3 loop is CATSFAGASNTEAFF. The CDR3 region has the DNA TGTGCCACCTCCTTTGCAGGGGCCTCAAACACTGAAGCTTTCTTT.

The sample holds a few counts of this clone. V gene TRBV5-6 combines with J gene TRBJ2-7; maybe TRBD1 (5 bases). Germline V gene sequence: CDR1 SGHDT, CDR2 YYEEEE. V was clipped by 1 base and J by 0 bases, with 11 bases between them. CDR3 length equals 15 residues. CDR3 sequence (DNA): TGTGCCAGCAGCTTGTTCGACAGACGCTCCTACGAGCAGTACTTC. It is translated as CASSLFDRRSYEQYF. The whole variable domain, remainder taken from reference TRBV5-6 and TRBJ2-7, is DAGVTQSPTHLIKTRGQQVTLRCSPKSGHDTVSWYQQALGQGPQFIFQYYEEEERQRGNFPDRFSGHQFPNYSSELNVNALLLGDSALYLCASSLFDRRSYEQYFGPGTRLTVT.

This chain uses TRBV6-5 with TRBJ2-5, with 9 bases lining up with TRBD1. Germline lookup yields CDR1 MNHEY and CDR2 SVGAGI. J lost 2 bases, V lost 4 bases, and 2 bases had no gene match. CDR3 length equals 14 residues. Here the CDR3 reads CASSWGQGQETQYF. The CDR3, as DNA: TGTGCCAGCAGTTGGGGACAGGGACAAGAGACCCAGTACTTC.

In its sample, this clone was seen once. The chain couples TRBV7-9 to TRBJ2-7; 12 bases align to TRBD2. Germline trimming cut 5 bases from V and 4 bases from J; bases unmatched to any gene: 6. There are 15 residues in the CDR3. The germline V gene encodes CDR1 SEHNR and CDR2 FQNEAQ (reference sequence). The CDR3 bases are TGTGCCAGCAGCCCGACTAGCGGGGGCCCTTACGAGCAGTACTTC. This gives the protein CASSPTSGGPYEQYF.